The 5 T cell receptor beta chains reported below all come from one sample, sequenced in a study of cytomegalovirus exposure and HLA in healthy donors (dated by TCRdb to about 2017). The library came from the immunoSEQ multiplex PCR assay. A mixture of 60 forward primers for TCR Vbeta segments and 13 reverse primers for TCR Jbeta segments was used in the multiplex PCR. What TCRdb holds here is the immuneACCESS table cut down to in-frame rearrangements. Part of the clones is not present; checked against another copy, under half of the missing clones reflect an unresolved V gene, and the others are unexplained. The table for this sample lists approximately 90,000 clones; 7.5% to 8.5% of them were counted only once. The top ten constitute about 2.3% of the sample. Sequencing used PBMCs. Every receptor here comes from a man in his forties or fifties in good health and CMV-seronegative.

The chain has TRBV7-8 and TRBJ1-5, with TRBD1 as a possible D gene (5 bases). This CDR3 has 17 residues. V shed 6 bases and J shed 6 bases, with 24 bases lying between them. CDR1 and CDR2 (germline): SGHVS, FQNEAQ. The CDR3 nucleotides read TGTGCCAGCAGTGGGGCAGGGTCAGATTTGTTGGGTCAGCCCCAGCATTTT. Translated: CASSGAGSDLLGQPQHF. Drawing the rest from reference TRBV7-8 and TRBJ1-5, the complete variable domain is GAGVSQSPRYKVAKRGQDVALRCDPISGHVSLFWYQQALGQGPEFLTYFQNEAQLDKSGLPSDRFFAERPEGSVSTLKIQRTQQEDSAVYLCASSGAGSDLLGQPQHFGDGTRLSIL.

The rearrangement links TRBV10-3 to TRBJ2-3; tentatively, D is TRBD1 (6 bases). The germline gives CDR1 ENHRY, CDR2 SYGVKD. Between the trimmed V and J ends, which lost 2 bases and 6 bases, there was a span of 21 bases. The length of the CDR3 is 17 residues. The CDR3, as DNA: TGTGCCATCAGTGAGGCCCGTGGGGCGGCAGGGGTCGATACGCAGTATTTT. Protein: CAISEARGAAGVDTQYF.

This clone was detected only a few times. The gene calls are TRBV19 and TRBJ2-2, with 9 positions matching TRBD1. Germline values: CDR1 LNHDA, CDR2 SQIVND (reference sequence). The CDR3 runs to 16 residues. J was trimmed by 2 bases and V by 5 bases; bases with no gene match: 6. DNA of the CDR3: TGTGCCAGTAGTCCTGGGGACAGGGATAACACCGGGGAGCTGTTTTTT. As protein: CASSPGDRDNTGELFF.

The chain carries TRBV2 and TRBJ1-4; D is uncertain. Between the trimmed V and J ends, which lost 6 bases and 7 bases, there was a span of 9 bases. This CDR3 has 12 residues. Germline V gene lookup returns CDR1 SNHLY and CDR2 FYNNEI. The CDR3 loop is CASSRPSEKLFF. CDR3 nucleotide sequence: TGTGCCAGCAGCAGGCCCTCTGAAAAACTGTTTTTT.

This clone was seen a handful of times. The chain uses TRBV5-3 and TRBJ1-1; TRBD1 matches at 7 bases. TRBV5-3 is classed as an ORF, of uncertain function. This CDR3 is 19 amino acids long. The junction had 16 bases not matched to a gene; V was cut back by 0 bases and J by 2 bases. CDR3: CARSLVGRSRGRFNTEAFF. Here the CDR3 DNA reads TGTGCCAGAAGCTTGGTGGGAAGGTCCAGGGGGAGGTTTAACACTGAAGCTTTCTTT.